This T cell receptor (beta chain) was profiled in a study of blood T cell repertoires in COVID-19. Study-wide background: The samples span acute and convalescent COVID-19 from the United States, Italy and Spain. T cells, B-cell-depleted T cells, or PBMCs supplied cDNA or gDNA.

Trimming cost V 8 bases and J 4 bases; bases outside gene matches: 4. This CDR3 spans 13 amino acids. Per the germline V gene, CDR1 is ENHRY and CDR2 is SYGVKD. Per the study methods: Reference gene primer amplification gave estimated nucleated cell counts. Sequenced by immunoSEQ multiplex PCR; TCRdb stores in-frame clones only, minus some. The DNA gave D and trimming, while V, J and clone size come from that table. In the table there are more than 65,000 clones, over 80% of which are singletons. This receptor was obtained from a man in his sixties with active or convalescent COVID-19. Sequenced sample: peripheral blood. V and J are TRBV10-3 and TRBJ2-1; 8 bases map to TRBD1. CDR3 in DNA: TGTGCCATCGGGACAGGTTCATACAATGAGCAGTTCTTC. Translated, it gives CAIGTGSYNEQFF.